This TCR beta chain derives from a study of beta chain features in type 1 diabetes. Study-level background: Age, gender, cell numbers and subset yield matched between patients and controls. All samples together contributed 85 million to 120 million sorted cells for examination.

As for this clone: Its target is not known.

Study-wide findings and caveats: Compared with healthy donors, patients appeared to share more similar naive, central memory and regulatory TCRB repertoires. Among patients with Type 1 diabetes, TCRB CDR3s were moderately but significantly shorter in every one of the four CD4+ subsets. Any HLA type influence on TCRB rearrangement was left unresolved here.

As every portion of the isolated RNA was reverse transcribed, the sequencing read expressed TCRB transcripts. Some clones are missing from TCRdb's copy, which holds only in-frame ones; the method was immunoSEQ multiplex PCR. This sample has 120,000 to 150,000 clones, with approximately 13% found just once. The receptor comes from a man aged 18 to 29 with type 1 diabetes. The sample comprised central memory CD4+ T cells from blood.

The CDR3 loop reads CASSFRANPGSYEQYF. The DNA for the CDR3 is TGTGCCAGCAGCTTTCGGGCCAACCCAGGGAGCTACGAGCAGTACTTC. This chain uses TRBV7-8 with TRBJ2-7, with D perhaps given as TRBD1 or TRBD2 (5 bases each). CDR1 and CDR2 from the germline V gene are SGHVS and FQNEAQ. V was pared by 3 bases and J by 3 bases, with 18 bases between. The CDR3 is made up of 16 amino acids. Full variable domain (missing parts from reference TRBV7-8 and TRBJ2-7): GAGVSQSPRYKVAKRGQDVALRCDPISGHVSLFWYQQALGQGPEFLTYFQNEAQLDKSGLPSDRFFAERPEGSVSTLKIQRTQQEDSAVYLCASSFRANPGSYEQYFGPGTRLTVT.